The source of this TCR beta chain is a study of T cell changes during pregnancy in multiple sclerosis. Libraries were prepared by immunoSEQ multiplex PCR; TCRdb keeps only in-frame clonotypes and omits some of them. The sample includes approximately 62,000 clones, 93% of them seen just once. CDR3 length: 17 amino acids. Germline V CDR1 and CDR2: SGHVS, FQNEAQ. Trimming pared 1 base from V and 6 bases from J, leaving 18 bases between. The sample consisted of CD8+ T cells from peripheral blood mononuclear cells, taken in the second trimester of pregnancy. The chain carries TRBV7-8 and TRBJ2-2; a weak D match, TRBD1 (5 bases). This receptor was taken from a female donor with multiple sclerosis, enrolled in a pregnancy study. This CDR3 is CASSLGPGFEVAGELFF. For the CDR3, the DNA is TGTGCCAGCAGCTTAGGGCCAGGGTTTGAGGTAGCCGGGGAGCTGTTTTTT. Supplemented by reference TRBV7-8 and TRBJ2-2, the full variable domain reads GAGVSQSPRYKVAKRGQDVALRCDPISGHVSLFWYQQALGQGPEFLTYFQNEAQLDKSGLPSDRFFAERPEGSVSTLKIQRTQQEDSAVYLCASSLGPGFEVAGELFFGEGSRLTVL.